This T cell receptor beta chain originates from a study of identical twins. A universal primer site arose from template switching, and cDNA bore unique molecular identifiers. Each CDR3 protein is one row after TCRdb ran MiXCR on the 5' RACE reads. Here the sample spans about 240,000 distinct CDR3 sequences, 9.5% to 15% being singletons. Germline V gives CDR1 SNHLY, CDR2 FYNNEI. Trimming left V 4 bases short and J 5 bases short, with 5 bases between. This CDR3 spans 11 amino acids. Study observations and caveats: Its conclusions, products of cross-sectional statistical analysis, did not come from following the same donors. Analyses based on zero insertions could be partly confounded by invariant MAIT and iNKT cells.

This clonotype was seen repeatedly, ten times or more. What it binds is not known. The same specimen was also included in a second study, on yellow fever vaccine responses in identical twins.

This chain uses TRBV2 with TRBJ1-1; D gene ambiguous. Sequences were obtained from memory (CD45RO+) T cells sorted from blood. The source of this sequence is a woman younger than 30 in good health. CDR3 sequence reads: CASSVGTEAFF. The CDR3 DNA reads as TGTGCCAGCAGTGTGGGGACTGAAGCTTTCTTT.